The rows below give T cell receptor beta chains drawn from one sample of a study of PD-L1 blockade in urothelial cancer. Assay: immunoSEQ multiplex PCR; the TCRdb copy retains only in-frame clones and omits some. Here the sample spans about 110,000 clones, over 75% being singletons. Specimen: PBMCs, collected around atezolizumab (anti-PD-L1) treatment. These receptors all stem from a man in his forties or fifties with urothelial cancer. CDR3s include the opening cysteine and the closing phenylalanine or tryptophan.

J gene | V gene | CDR3 protein
TRBJ1-2 | TRBV13 | CASSLLQGAPVHGYTF
TRBJ2-5 | TRBV5-1 | CASSSGTGGEETQYF
TRBJ2-2 | TRBV6-5 | CASSYRENTGELFF
TRBJ2-5 | TRBV5-1 | CASSLAGRAPETQYF
TRBJ2-7 | TRBV18 | CASSPRIQIPAEQYF
TRBJ1-1 | TRBV29-1 | CSVHLVAAFF
TRBJ2-2 | TRBV5-1 | CASSLMMGGGTGELFF
TRBJ2-7 | TRBV2 | CASSGGDSGSYEQYF
TRBJ1-5 | TRBV19 | CASSITQGAGNQPQHF
TRBJ2-1 | TRBV6-4 | CASTPPVIAFYEQFF
TRBJ2-5 | TRBV7-9 | CASAQDGETQYF
TRBJ1-1 | TRBV5-8 | CASSLVGVGAFF
TRBJ2-7 | TRBV9 | CASSVGTSGRSSYEQYF
TRBJ2-2 | TRBV30 | CAWSGGRVTGELFF
TRBJ2-7 | TRBV6-5 | CASSSRGGNNYEQYF
TRBJ1-2 | TRBV7-2 | CASSSYRARVDYGYTF
TRBJ1-6 | TRBV5-6 | CASSPRDRGSYNSPLHF
TRBJ2-3 | TRBV18 | CASSSTSGGTDTQYF
TRBJ2-1 | TRBV14 | CASSPISGPYNEQFF
TRBJ2-1 | TRBV13 | CASSLDRANEQFF
TRBJ2-3 | TRBV5-1 | CASSLGIAADTQYF
TRBJ1-1 | TRBV25-1 | CASSESGQGAMNTEAFF
TRBJ1-1 | TRBV5-1 | CASSLAGSEAFF
TRBJ1-5 | TRBV19 | CASSMGGDGNQPQHF
TRBJ2-7 | TRBV2 | CASRRVNEQYF
TRBJ1-6 | TRBV6-6 | CASSFPSGNNSPLHF
TRBJ1-6 | TRBV6-1 | CASIPKMDSPLHF
TRBJ2-7 | TRBV19 | CASSGTSALLEQYF
TRBJ2-1 | TRBV11-3 | CASSSRDYTNEQFF
TRBJ2-5 | TRBV4-1 | CASSHTKFGETQYF
TRBJ1-6 | TRBV29-1 | CSVGEGYNSPLHF
TRBJ2-2 | TRBV19 | CASSIEVQGTTGELFF
TRBJ2-7 | TRBV27 | CASSPRSYEQYF
TRBJ1-1 | TRBV19 | CASTRDREGTEAFF
TRBJ1-2 | TRBV19 | CASSIRGYGYTF
TRBJ2-2 | TRBV6-1 | CASRGAGNTGELFF
TRBJ1-4 | TRBV5-1 | CASSSGGGGEKLFF
TRBJ1-2 | TRBV28 | CASSLGAAGYTF
TRBJ2-1 | TRBV5-1 | CASSFGMSADEQFF
TRBJ1-2 | TRBV6-5 | CASSYSRTGNHGYTF
TRBJ2-2 | TRBV11-3 | CASGPTLAGAGELFF
TRBJ2-7 | TRBV28 | CASSFERGRYEQYF
TRBJ2-3 | TRBV5-1 | CASSRLTSGTDTQYF
TRBJ2-7 | TRBV6-6 | CASSSGGTGASYEQYF
TRBJ1-1 | TRBV25-1 | CASRETGVVTEAFF
TRBJ1-6 | TRBV13 | CASSKQGAYNSPLHF
TRBJ2-7 | TRBV19 | CASSMVAGDEQYF
TRBJ2-5 | TRBV7-3 | CASSFGREETQYF
TRBJ2-2 | TRBV11-2 | CASSLTGVNTGELFF
TRBJ2-7 | TRBV4-1 | CASSQGPASGIYEQYF
TRBJ2-1 | TRBV14 | CASSQVGPPTVDNEQFF
TRBJ1-4 | TRBV6-5 | CAGSYSFNRVREKLFF
TRBJ2-3 | TRBV5-1 | CASSLETSHPSTDTQYF
TRBJ1-5 | TRBV6-1 | CASSEEGGYSNQPQHF